This TCR beta chain was captured in a study of early T cells in non-severe SARS-CoV-2 infection. TCRdb processed the 5' RACE reads anew with MiXCR; each CDR3 protein has one entry. The data contain 40,000 or so distinct CDR3 sequences, less than 6% of them seen just once; the ten biggest clones take up 4.4%. This clonotype was detected ten times or more. Trimming at V came to 4 bases and at J to 4 bases, leaving 10 bases not matched to a gene. Germline assignment: CDR1 SGHRS and CDR2 YFSETQ. The CDR3 is 16 residues long. The source of this sequence is an adult who was a healthcare worker with PCR-confirmed SARS-CoV-2 infection or an uninfected control (not recorded which). This specimen consisted of whole blood, obtained at baseline. V is TRBV5-1 and J is TRBJ2-1; TRBD2 matches 8 bases. The CDR3, as DNA: TGCGCCAGCAGCACAGGTCTGACTAGCGAGTACAATGAGCAGTTCTTC. It is translated as CASSTGLTSEYNEQFF.